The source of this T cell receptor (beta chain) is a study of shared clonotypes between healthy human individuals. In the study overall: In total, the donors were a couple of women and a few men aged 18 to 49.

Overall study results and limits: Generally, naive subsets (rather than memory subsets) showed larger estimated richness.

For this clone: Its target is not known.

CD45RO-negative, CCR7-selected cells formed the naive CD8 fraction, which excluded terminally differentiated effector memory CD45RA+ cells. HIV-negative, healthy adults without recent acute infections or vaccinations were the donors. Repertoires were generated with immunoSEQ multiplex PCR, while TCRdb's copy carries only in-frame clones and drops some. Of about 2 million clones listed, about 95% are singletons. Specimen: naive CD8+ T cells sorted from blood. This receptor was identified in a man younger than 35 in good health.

The CDR3 protein is CASSLGPTGGQETQYF. CDR3 nucleotides: TGCGCCAGCAGCTTGGGTCCAACAGGGGGCCAAGAGACCCAGTACTTC. This chain joins TRBV5-1 and TRBJ2-5; TRBD1 agrees at 8 bases. The junction had 5 bases not matched to a gene; V was cut back by 0 bases and J by 1 base. Germline V CDR1 and CDR2: SGHRS, YFSETQ. The CDR3 has 16 amino acids. Full variable domain (outside the CDR3, taken from reference TRBV5-1 and TRBJ2-5): KAGVTQTPRYLIKTRGQQVTLSCSPISGHRSVSWYQQTPGQGLQFLFEYFSETQRNKGNFPGRFSGRQFSNSRSEMNVSTLELGDSALYLCASSLGPTGGQETQYFGPGTRLLVL.